The clone carrying this T cell receptor beta chain occurred many times. Trimming took off 6 bases at V and 3 bases at J, with 11 bases between the two ends. This CDR3 spans 14 amino acids. This entry belongs to a study of identical twins. Healthy Caucasians were all of the donors. Unique molecular identifiers were in the cDNA, with template-switch universal primer binding. From the 5' RACE reads, TCRdb called clonotypes with MiXCR, one entry per CDR3 protein. Of hundreds of thousands of distinct CDR3 sequences in the sample, 6% to 6.5% are singletons; the top ten hold 1.5% to 2%. Sequenced: naive T cells sorted from blood. The origin of this receptor is a man between 18 and 35 years old in good health. The chain couples TRBV12-3 or TRBV12-4 to TRBJ2-2; a weak D match, TRBD1 (5 bases). The CDR3 bases are TGTGCCAGCAGCCCTCAGGGATACACCGGGGAGCTGTTTTTT. This encodes CASSPQGYTGELFF.